The 26 T cell receptor beta chains below all came from one sample that was sequenced in a study of blood T cells in healthy people across ages (dated by TCRdb to 2014 to 2015). Receptors were amplified or captured by 5' RACE. TCRdb records Illumina HiSeq 2500 as the sequencer. A second roughly 6 to 11 cycle PCR used a sample-barcoded 5' primer and a J-beta primer mix. TCRdb reanalyzed the raw reads on its own, using fastp at Q25 for trimming and MiXCR for clone calling, and kept in-frame beta chains. Every CDR3 protein is listed once, alongside the most common genes and DNA of its rows. Recorded for this sample are under 950,000 distinct CDR3 sequences; 20% to 25% of them occurred a single time. The top ten hold around a fifth of the sample. The sequencing sample was made of blood. The receptors derive from an older man in good health.

The V call is TRBV20-1, the J call TRBJ2-5; D unresolved. This CDR3 has 12 amino acids. Germline V lookup: CDR1 DFQATT, CDR2 SNEGSKA (reference sequence). Trimming pared 6 bases from V and 4 bases from J, leaving 12 bases between. The CDR3 bases are TGCAGTGCCCCGGTACTAAGAGAGACCCAGTACTTC. Translating gives CSAPVLRETQYF.

Of note for this clonotype: The junction and the germline gene differ at one end; a read error may be behind it. The gene calls are TRBV28 and TRBJ2-3, with 7 bases aligning to TRBD1. Germline V gene data show CDR1 as MDHEN and CDR2 as SYDVKM. The CDR3 totals 16 residues. For the CDR3, the DNA is TGTGCCGGCAGTCTCTCCCTAAGGGGGCCCACAGATACGCAGTATTTT. Protein sequence: CAGSLSLRGPTDTQYF.

CDR3 region: CASSYLSSNQPQHF. CDR3 nucleotides: TGTGCCAGCAGTTATTTGTCTAGCAATCAGCCCCAGCATTTT. The gene calls are TRBV6-2 or TRBV6-3 and TRBJ1-5; D unclear. Trimming left V 3 bases short and J 0 bases short, with 6 bases between. The CDR3 extends over 14 amino acids. From germline, CDR1 is MNHEY and CDR2 SVGEGT.

The chain links TRBV28 to TRBJ2-3; 14 positions match TRBD2. This CDR3 has 19 amino acids. The trim removed 7 bases at V and 5 bases at J, leaving 17 bases unmatched. Germline loops: CDR1 MDHEN, CDR2 SYDVKM. The CDR3 DNA follows: TGTGCCAGCATCCCCCATGGACTAGCGGGGGGAACGGGGCTAGATACGCAGTATTTT. Residues: CASIPHGLAGGTGLDTQYF.

The chain joins TRBV6-2 or TRBV6-3 to TRBJ2-1; D is uncertain. The CDR3 has 13 amino acids. CDR1 is MNHEY and CDR2 is SVGEGT in the germline V gene. Trimming shortened V by 4 bases and J by 9 bases, and 13 bases separated the two germline ends. This CDR3 reads CASSSGSKVEQFF. In nucleotides, the CDR3 is TGTGCCAGCAGTTCGGGTAGCAAGGTTGAGCAGTTCTTC.

Comments on this clonotype: At one end, the junction sequence differs from germline, possibly due to a read error. CDR3: CASSPQGVTSAYNAQFF. The CDR3 bases are TGTGCCAGCAGCCCCCAGGGAGTGACCTCAGCTTACAATGCGCAGTTCTTC. The chain links TRBV6-1 to TRBJ2-1; either TRBD1 or TRBD2 may supply D (5 bases each). Germline V lookup: CDR1 MNHNS, CDR2 SASEGT. The CDR3 consists of 17 residues.

This clonotype was picked up a small number of times. The rearrangement joins TRBV7-9 to TRBJ2-7; 7 bases are shared with TRBD1. This CDR3 spans 15 amino acids. Germline V gene lookup returns CDR1 SEHNR and CDR2 FQNEAQ (reference sequence). The ends lost 8 bases at V and 2 bases at J; junction bases unmatched: 12. CDR3 in amino acids: CASSKGTGVTYEQYF. DNA of the CDR3: TGTGCCAGCTCGAAAGGAACAGGGGTTACCTACGAGCAGTACTTC.

V usage is TRBV14 and J usage is TRBJ2-5; a weak D match, TRBD2 (6 bases). V was clipped by 4 bases and J by 2 bases, with 14 bases between them. The CDR3 totals 15 residues. Germline V CDR1 and CDR2: SGHDN, FVKESK. CDR3 nucleotides: TGTGCCAGCAGCCTGGGAGGACTATATCAAGAGACCCAGTACTTC. This gives the protein CASSLGGLYQETQYF.

This chain joins TRBV28 and TRBJ2-5; D possibly corresponds to TRBD1 (6 bases). The end of the DNA fits TRBJ2-7 better, so the J call may be wrong. The V gene's germline CDR1 is MDHEN and CDR2 SYDVKM. This CDR3 spans 15 amino acids. In DNA, the CDR3 is TGTGCCAGCAGTTTATATGGGGGCCGAATCGACGAGCAGTACTTC. It specifies CASSLYGGRIDEQYF.

The V and J genes are TRBV5-1 and TRBJ1-1; 8 bases map to TRBD1. This CDR3 comprises 16 residues. Germline lookup yields CDR1 SGHRS and CDR2 YFSETQ. Trimming removed 5 bases from V and 0 bases from J; junction bases left unmatched: 9. The CDR3 bases are TGCGCCAGCAGGGCGGACAGGGCCAACATGAACACTGAAGCTTTCTTT. Translation gives CASRADRANMNTEAFF.

The rearrangement uses TRBV6-6 and TRBJ2-1; D gene unclear. With 2 bases removed from V and 8 bases from J, the gap between germline ends came to 13 bases. This CDR3 has 14 amino acids. Germline loops: CDR1 MNHNY, CDR2 SVGAGI (reference sequence). CDR3 bases: TGTGCCAGCAGTTACGAGTCCCCGGCTGATGAGCAGTTCTTC. Its protein is CASSYESPADEQFF.

The V and J genes are TRBV11-2 and TRBJ2-2; weak D call: TRBD1 (6 bases). The V end lost 1 base, the J end lost 3 bases, and 9 bases lay between the germline ends. CDR1 and CDR2 from the germline V gene are SGHAT and FQNNGV. The CDR3 covers 15 residues. The CDR3 spells CASSLADSYTGELFF. The CDR3 DNA is TGTGCCAGCAGCTTAGCGGACAGCTACACCGGGGAGCTGTTTTTT. Looking up the rest from reference TRBV11-2 and TRBJ2-2 gives the full variable domain: EAGVAQSPRYKIIEKRQSVAFWCNPISGHATLYWYQQILGQGPKLLIQFQNNGVVDDSQLPKDRFSAERLKGVDSTLKIQPAKLEDSAVYLCASSLADSYTGELFFGEGSRLTVL.

The rearrangement joins TRBV4-3 to TRBJ2-3; D is uncertain. Trimming shortened V by 5 bases and J by 3 bases, and 9 bases separated the two germline ends. This CDR3 has 13 residues. Germline V gene data show CDR1 as LGHNA and CDR2 as YSLEER. CDR3 amino acids: CASSKYSTDTQYF. The CDR3 DNA reads TGCGCCAGCAGCAAGTACTCGACAGATACGCAGTATTTT.

The V gene is TRBV12-3 or TRBV12-4, the J gene TRBJ1-1; a possible D gene is TRBD1 (5 bases). CDR3 length: 13 amino acids. Deletions cut 2 bases from V and 6 bases from J, with 10 bases between. For the CDR3, the DNA is TGTGCCAGCAGTTTAATGACAGTACCTGAAGCTTTCTTT. As protein: CASSLMTVPEAFF.

V usage is TRBV12-3 or TRBV12-4 and J usage is TRBJ2-2, with TRBD2 matching 7 bases. This CDR3 has 13 amino acids. J was trimmed by 7 bases and V by 9 bases; bases with no gene match: 8. DNA for the CDR3: TGTGCCAGTGTGGCGGGAGTGGGCGGGGAGCTGTTTTTT. The encoded protein is CASVAGVGGELFF.

The gene calls are TRBV4-2 and TRBJ1-5; D not certain. The ends were cut back, 3 bases at V and 3 bases at J, with 9 bases in the middle. Germline-derived CDR1 and CDR2 are LGHNA and YNFKEQ. The length of the CDR3 is 14 residues. CDR3 residues: CASSHSGNNQPQHF. CDR3 coding DNA: TGTGCCAGCAGCCATTCCGGAAACAATCAGCCCCAGCATTTT.

This clonotype was seen only a few times. A read error may account for a junction end that differs from germline. V is TRBV28 and J is TRBJ1-4, with 9 bases identical to TRBD1. CDR1 MDHEN and CDR2 SYDVKM come from the germline V gene. The CDR3 loop spans 14 amino acids. CDR3 bases: TGTGCCAGCAACCGGGACAGGGTTAATGAAAAGCTGTTTTTT. Translation gives CASNRDRVNEKLFF.

This clonotype has a handful of counts. The chain carries TRBV28 and TRBJ2-7; the match to TRBD1 covers 9 bases. Germline CDR1 and CDR2: MDHEN and SYDVKM. This CDR3 comprises 16 residues. V gave up 3 bases and J gave up 5 bases; unmatched junction bases: 11. For the CDR3, the DNA is TGTGCCAGCAGTTTCGCCGGGACAGGGAGAATCCACGAGCAGTACGTC. It encodes CASSFAGTGRIHEQYV.

The V call is TRBV4-2, the J call TRBJ2-3; 12 bases align to TRBD2. The CDR3 spans 19 residues. With 0 bases clipped from V and 4 bases from J, the junction kept 11 bases outside the gene matches. Germline V gene sequence: CDR1 LGHNA, CDR2 YNFKEQ. CDR3 residues: CASSQEWASGGAMADTQYF. The CDR3 bases are TGTGCCAGCAGCCAAGAATGGGCTAGCGGGGGGGCAATGGCAGATACGCAGTATTTT.

Ten or more counts support this clonotype. The chain couples TRBV12-3 or TRBV12-4 to TRBJ1-1; D call uncertain. Between the trimmed V and J ends, which lost 1 base and 1 base, there was a span of 4 bases. This CDR3 comprises 13 residues. Here the CDR3 reads CASSLGWNTEAFF. In nucleotides, the CDR3 is TGTGCCAGCAGTTTAGGCTGGAACACTGAAGCTTTCTTT.

The J gene is TRBJ2-3, the V gene TRBV12-3 or TRBV12-4; TRBD1 matches 7 bases. The CDR3 consists of 17 residues. Trimming removed 1 base from V and 5 bases from J; junction bases left unmatched: 12. The CDR3 loop reads CASSLVWDSSGGDTQYF. The CDR3 bases are TGTGCCAGCAGTTTAGTCTGGGACAGCTCTGGAGGAGATACGCAGTATTTT.

The chain combines TRBV12-3 or TRBV12-4 with TRBJ2-3; TRBD2 matches 13 bases. V was pared by 5 bases and J by 9 bases, with 14 bases of the junction left unmatched. This CDR3 has 17 amino acids. In DNA form, the CDR3 reads TGTGCCAGCAGTCCAGGGACTAGCGGGACTTCCACTCGGACGCAGTATTTT. Its translation is CASSPGTSGTSTRTQYF.

This clonotype has more than one count but fewer than ten. The rearrangement links TRBV19 to TRBJ2-3; D unresolved. The ends were cut back, 6 bases at V and 2 bases at J, with 9 bases in the middle. Germline loops: CDR1 LNHDA, CDR2 SQIVND (reference sequence). The CDR3 is 13 residues long. The CDR3 sequence: CASRRQYTDTQYF. In DNA form, the CDR3 reads TGTGCCAGTAGGAGGCAGTACACAGATACGCAGTATTTT. Drawing the rest from reference TRBV19 and TRBJ2-3, the complete variable domain is DGGITQSPKYLFRKEGQNVTLSCEQNLNHDAMYWYRQDPGQGLRLIYYSQIVNDFQKGDIAEGYSVSREKKESFPLTVTSAQKNPTAFYLCASRRQYTDTQYFGPGTRLTVL.

This clonotype was counted only a few times. The chain couples TRBV28 to TRBJ2-2; TRBD1 might be the D (5 bases). This CDR3 region has 12 residues. From germline, CDR1 is MDHEN and CDR2 SYDVKM. The V end was cut by 3 bases, the J end by 6 bases, with 5 bases between. CDR3 coding DNA: TGTGCCAGCAGTTTCAGGGCCGGGGAGCTGTTTTTT. Protein sequence: CASSFRAGELFF.

This clonotype was recorded at least ten times. The CDR3 DNA is TGTGCCAGCAGTTTACCGGGGGCAGGAGAAGAGACCCAGTACTTC. It yields the protein CASSLPGAGEETQYF. The chain recombines TRBV28 with TRBJ2-5; D could derive from TRBD1 or TRBD2 (6 bases each). The V end lost 2 bases, the J end lost 3 bases, and 13 bases lay between the germline ends. Germline assignment: CDR1 MDHEN and CDR2 SYDVKM. The CDR3 has 15 residues.

The rearrangement uses TRBV12-3 or TRBV12-4 and TRBJ2-2; TRBD1 matches 7 bases. V lost 5 bases and J lost 7; bases outside the gene matches: 7. The CDR3 runs 14 residues. CDR3 coding DNA: TGTGCCAGCAGTGCCGACAGGGTGGGCGGGGAGCTGTTTTTT. This encodes CASSADRVGGELFF.